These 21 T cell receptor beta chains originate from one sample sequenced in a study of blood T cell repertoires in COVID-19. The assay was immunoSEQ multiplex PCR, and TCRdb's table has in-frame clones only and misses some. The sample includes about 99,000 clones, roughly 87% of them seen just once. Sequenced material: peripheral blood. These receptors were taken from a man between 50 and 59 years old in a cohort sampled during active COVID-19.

The CDR3 reads CASSTRDETQYF. DNA of the CDR3: TGTGCCAGCAGCACTAGGGATGAGACCCAGTACTTC. The J gene is TRBJ2-5, the V gene TRBV11-3; TRBD2 is a possible D gene (5 bases). From germline, CDR1 is SGHNT and CDR2 YENEEA. The CDR3 loop spans 12 amino acids. Trimming removed 5 bases at V and 5 bases at J, with 9 bases between.

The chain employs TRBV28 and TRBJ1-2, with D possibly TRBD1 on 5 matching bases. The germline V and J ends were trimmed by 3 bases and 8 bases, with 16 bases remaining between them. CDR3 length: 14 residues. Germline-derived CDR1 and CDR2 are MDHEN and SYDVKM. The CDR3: CASSFAGGTNGYTF. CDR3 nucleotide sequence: TGTGCCAGCAGTTTTGCCGGGGGTACTAACGGCTACACCTTC.

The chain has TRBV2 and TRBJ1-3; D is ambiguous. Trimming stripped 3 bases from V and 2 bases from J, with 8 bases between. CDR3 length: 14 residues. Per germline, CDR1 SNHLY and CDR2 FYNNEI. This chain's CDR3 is CASSEAGAGNTIYF. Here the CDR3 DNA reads TGTGCCAGCAGTGAGGCCGGGGCTGGAAACACCATATATTTT. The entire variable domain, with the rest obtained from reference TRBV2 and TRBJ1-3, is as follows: EPEVTQTPSHQVTQMGQEVILRCVPISNHLYFYWYRQILGQKVEFLVSFYNNEISEKSEIFDDQFSVERPDGSNFTLKIRSTKLEDSAMYFCASSEAGAGNTIYFGEGSWLTVV.

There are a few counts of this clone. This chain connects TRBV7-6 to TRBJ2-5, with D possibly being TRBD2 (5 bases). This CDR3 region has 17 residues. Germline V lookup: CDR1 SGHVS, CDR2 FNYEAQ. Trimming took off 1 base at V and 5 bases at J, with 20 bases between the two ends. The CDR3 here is CASSLGHRVRVGETQYF. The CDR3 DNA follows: TGTGCCAGCAGCTTAGGGCATCGGGTGAGGGTTGGTGAGACCCAGTACTTC.

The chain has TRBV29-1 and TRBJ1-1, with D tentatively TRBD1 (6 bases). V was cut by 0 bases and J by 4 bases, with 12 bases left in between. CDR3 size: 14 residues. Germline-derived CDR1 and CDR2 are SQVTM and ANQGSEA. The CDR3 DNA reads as TGCAGCGTTGAAGAATCAGGGGCGAGCACTGAAGCTTTCTTT. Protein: CSVEESGASTEAFF.

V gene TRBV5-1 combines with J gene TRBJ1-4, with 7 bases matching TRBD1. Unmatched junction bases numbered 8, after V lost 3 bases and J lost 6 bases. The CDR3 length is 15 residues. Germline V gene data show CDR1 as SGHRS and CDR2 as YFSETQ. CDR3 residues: CASSSRQGEDEKLFF. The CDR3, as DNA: TGCGCCAGCAGCTCCCGACAGGGTGAAGATGAAAAACTGTTTTTT.

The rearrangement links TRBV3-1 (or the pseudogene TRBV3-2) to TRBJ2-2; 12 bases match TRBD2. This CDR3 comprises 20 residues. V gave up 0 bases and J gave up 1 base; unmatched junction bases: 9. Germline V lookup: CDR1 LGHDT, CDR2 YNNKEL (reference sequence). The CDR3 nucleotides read TGTGCCAGCAGCCAAGATCTGCGACTAGCGGGGGCCAAGAACACCGGGGAGCTGTTTTTT. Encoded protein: CASSQDLRLAGAKNTGELFF.

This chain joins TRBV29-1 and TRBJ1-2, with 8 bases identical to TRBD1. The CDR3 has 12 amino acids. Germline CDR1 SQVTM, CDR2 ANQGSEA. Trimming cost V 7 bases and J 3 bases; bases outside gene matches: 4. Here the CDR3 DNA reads TGCAGCGGAGGACAGGGAGACTATGGCTACACCTTC. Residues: CSGGQGDYGYTF.

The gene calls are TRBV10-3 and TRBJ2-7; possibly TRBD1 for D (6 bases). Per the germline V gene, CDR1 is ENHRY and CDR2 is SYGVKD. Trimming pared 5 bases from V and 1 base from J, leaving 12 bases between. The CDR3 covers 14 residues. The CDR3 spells CAISSTGASYEQYF. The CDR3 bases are TGTGCCATCAGTTCGACAGGAGCTTCCTACGAGCAGTACTTC.

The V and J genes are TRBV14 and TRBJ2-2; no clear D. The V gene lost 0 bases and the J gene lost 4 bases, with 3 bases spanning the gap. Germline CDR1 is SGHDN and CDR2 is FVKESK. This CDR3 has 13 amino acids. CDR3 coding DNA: TGTGCCAGCAGCCAAGACCGCACCGGGGAGCTGTTTTTT. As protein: CASSQDRTGELFF.

The CDR3 spells CASSLVRMDRGNYGYTF. For the CDR3, the DNA is TGTGCCAGCAGCTTAGTTCGAATGGACAGGGGTAACTATGGCTACACCTTC. The chain uses TRBV11-2 and TRBJ1-2; 9 bases align to TRBD1. CDR1 SGHAT and CDR2 FQNNGV come from the germline V gene. The junction had 7 bases not matched to a gene; V was cut back by 1 base and J by 1 base. The CDR3 loop spans 17 amino acids.

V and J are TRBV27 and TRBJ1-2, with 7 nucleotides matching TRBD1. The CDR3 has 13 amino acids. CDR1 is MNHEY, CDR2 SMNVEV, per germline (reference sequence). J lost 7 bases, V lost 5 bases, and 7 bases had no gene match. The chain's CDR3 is CASSHRGKGGYTF. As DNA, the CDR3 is TGTGCCAGCAGTCACAGGGGTAAAGGTGGCTACACCTTC.

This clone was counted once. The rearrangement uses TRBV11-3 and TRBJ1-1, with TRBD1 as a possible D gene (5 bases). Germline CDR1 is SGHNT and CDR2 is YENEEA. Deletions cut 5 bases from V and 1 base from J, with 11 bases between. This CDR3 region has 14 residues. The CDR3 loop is CASSPSQGNTEAFF. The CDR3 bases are TGTGCCAGCAGCCCCTCCCAGGGGAACACTGAAGCTTTCTTT. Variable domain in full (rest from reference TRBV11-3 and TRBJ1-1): EAGVVQSPRYKIIEKKQPVAFWCNPISGHNTLYWYLQNLGQGPELLIRYENEEAVDDSQLPKDRFSAERLKGVDSTLKIQPAELGDSAVYLCASSPSQGNTEAFFGQGTRLTVV.

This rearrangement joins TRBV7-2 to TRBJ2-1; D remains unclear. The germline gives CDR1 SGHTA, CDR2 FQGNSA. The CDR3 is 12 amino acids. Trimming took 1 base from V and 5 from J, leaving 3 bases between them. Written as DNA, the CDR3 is TGTGCCAGCAGCTTAGTCGACAATGAGCAGTTCTTC. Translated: CASSLVDNEQFF.

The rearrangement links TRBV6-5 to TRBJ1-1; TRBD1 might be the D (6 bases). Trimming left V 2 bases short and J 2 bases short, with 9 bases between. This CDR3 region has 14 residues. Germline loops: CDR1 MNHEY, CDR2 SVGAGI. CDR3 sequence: CASSYAGENTEAFF. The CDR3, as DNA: TGTGCCAGCAGTTACGCAGGGGAAAACACTGAAGCTTTCTTT.

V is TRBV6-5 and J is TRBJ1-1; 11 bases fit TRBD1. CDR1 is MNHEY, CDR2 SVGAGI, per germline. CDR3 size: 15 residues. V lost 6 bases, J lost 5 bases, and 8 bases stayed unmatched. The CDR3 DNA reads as TGTGCCAGCAGGGACGGACAGGGGGCGCAAACTGAAGCTTTCTTT. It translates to CASRDGQGAQTEAFF.

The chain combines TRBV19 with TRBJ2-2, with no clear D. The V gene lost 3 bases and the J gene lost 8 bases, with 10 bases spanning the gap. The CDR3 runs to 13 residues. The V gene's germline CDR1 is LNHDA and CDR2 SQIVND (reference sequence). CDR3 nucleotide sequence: TGTGCCAGTAGTATCCTTTTCGGGGGGGAGCTGTTTTTT. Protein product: CASSILFGGELFF.

CDR3 sequence: CASSISGGRGAFF. DNA of the CDR3: TGTGCCAGCAGCATTTCCGGGGGAAGGGGAGCTTTCTTT. V gene TRBV6-5 combines with J gene TRBJ1-1; D may be TRBD1 (5 bases). The germline V gene encodes CDR1 MNHEY and CDR2 SVGAGI. Between the trimmed V and J ends, which lost 6 bases and 10 bases, there was a span of 18 bases. CDR3 length equals 13 residues.

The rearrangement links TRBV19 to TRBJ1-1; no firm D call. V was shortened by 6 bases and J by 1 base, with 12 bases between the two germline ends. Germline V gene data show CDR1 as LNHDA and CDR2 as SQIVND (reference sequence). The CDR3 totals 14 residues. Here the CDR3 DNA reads TGTGCCAGTAGACCGGGTACGGAGAACACTGAAGCTTTCTTT. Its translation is CASRPGTENTEAFF.

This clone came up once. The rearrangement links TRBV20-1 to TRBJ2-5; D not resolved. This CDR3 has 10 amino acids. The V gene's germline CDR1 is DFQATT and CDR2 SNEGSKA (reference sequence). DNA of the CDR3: TGCGGAGCTAGGAGAGAGACCCAGTACTTC. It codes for CGARRETQYF.

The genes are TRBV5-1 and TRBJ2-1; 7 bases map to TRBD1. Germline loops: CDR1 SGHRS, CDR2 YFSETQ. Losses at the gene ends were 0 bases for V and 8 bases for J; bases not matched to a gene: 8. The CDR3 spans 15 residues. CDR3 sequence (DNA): TGCGCCAGCAGCTTGGGACAGGGTCGTTCCTATGAGCAGTTCTTC. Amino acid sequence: CASSLGQGRSYEQFF.